What follows are 26 T cell receptor beta chains derived from one specimen sequenced in a study of blood T cell repertoires in COVID-19. TCRdb's table, derived via immunoSEQ multiplex PCR, lists solely in-frame clones and lacks some. The sample lists roughly 170,000 clones, roughly 90% seen once, with more than 20% in the top ten. The specimen sequenced was peripheral blood. The receptors were gathered from an older man with active or convalescent COVID-19.

The gene calls are TRBV7-3 and TRBJ2-1; 14 bases are a match to TRBD2. The CDR3 has 18 residues. V shed 0 bases, J shed 8 bases, and the junction held 9 bases outside the gene matches. Germline CDR1 is SGHTA and CDR2 is FQGTGA. The CDR3 bases are TGTGCCAGCAGCTTAACCCCGAAAGGACTAGCGGGAGGCGATGAGCAGTTCTTC. Translation: CASSLTPKGLAGGDEQFF.

The V and J genes are TRBV29-1 and TRBJ1-2, with TRBD1 as a possible D gene (6 bases). Trimming shortened V by 8 bases and J by 2 bases, and 9 bases separated the two germline ends. CDR3 size: 11 residues. From germline, CDR1 is SQVTM and CDR2 ANQGSEA. The CDR3 nucleotides read TGCAGCCTGGGGGCGAACTATGGCTACACCTTC. Translation: CSLGANYGYTF.

The rearrangement links TRBV28 to TRBJ1-2; TRBD1 aligns across 10 bases. Losses at the gene ends were 5 bases for V and 4 bases for J; bases not matched to a gene: 7. CDR1 is MDHEN, CDR2 SYDVKM, per germline. The CDR3 consists of 15 residues. DNA of the CDR3: TGTGCCAGCAGTGCAGGGACAGGGGCCCTCTATGGCTACACCTTC. Protein product: CASSAGTGALYGYTF.

This chain joins TRBV9 and TRBJ2-1; 9 nucleotides align to TRBD1. CDR1 and CDR2 from the germline V gene are SGDLS and YYNGEE. V was clipped by 0 bases and J by 10 bases; unmatched bases: 11. The CDR3 loop spans 16 amino acids. CDR3 amino acids: CASSVGWGQGVGEQFF. The CDR3 coding sequence is TGTGCCAGCAGCGTAGGATGGGGACAGGGCGTTGGGGAGCAGTTCTTC.

J is TRBJ1-4 and V is TRBV19, with D perhaps matching TRBD1 (6 bases). Germline loops: CDR1 LNHDA, CDR2 SQIVND (reference sequence). The length of the CDR3 is 16 residues. The germline V and J ends were trimmed by 10 bases and 0 bases, with 18 bases remaining between them. The CDR3 nucleotides read TGTGCCACTACGAACAGGGCGCCTGCAACTAATGAAAAACTGTTTTTT. Translated, it gives CATTNRAPATNEKLFF.

The V gene is TRBV15, the J gene TRBJ2-5; D perhaps matches TRBD1 (5 bases). The CDR3 length is 14 residues. Per germline, CDR1 LNHNV and CDR2 YYDKDF (reference sequence). V was trimmed by 1 base and J by 0 bases, leaving 6 bases between them. CDR3 coding DNA: TGTGCCACCAGCAGAGTGGACAACCAAGAGACCCAGTACTTC. Protein product: CATSRVDNQETQYF.

The chain couples TRBV24-1 to TRBJ1-5; D perhaps matches TRBD1 (5 bases). Germline loops: CDR1 KGHDR, CDR2 SFDVKD. The CDR3 is 15 residues long. V gave up 4 bases and J gave up 1 base, with 10 bases separating them. CDR3 loop: CATSDPRQSNQPQHF. DNA for the CDR3: TGTGCCACCAGTGACCCACGACAGAGCAATCAGCCCCAGCATTTT.

The chain combines TRBV7-3 with TRBJ1-6; TRBD1 is a possible D gene (6 bases). Trimming stripped 2 bases from V and 6 bases from J, with 17 bases between. The germline V gene encodes CDR1 SGHTA and CDR2 FQGTGA. CDR3 length: 17 residues. As DNA, the CDR3 is TGTGCCAGCAGCTTATGGGGAGGGGGGAGCAGTAATTCACCCCTCCACTTT. Its translation: CASSLWGGGSSNSPLHF. The full variable domain, rest sourced from reference TRBV7-3 and TRBJ1-6, is GAGVSQTPSNKVTEKGKYVELRCDPISGHTALYWYRQSLGQGPEFLIYFQGTGAADDSGLPNDRFFAVRPEGSVSTLKIQRTERGDSAVYLCASSLWGGGSSNSPLHFGNGTRLTVT.

Here the CDR3 reads CASSQDSSAGGVSYTQYF. The DNA for the CDR3 is TGTGCCAGCAGCCAAGATAGTTCAGCGGGAGGGGTATCATATACGCAGTATTTT. This chain connects TRBV14 to TRBJ2-3; 10 nucleotides match TRBD2. V lost 0 bases to trimming and J lost 7 bases; unmatched junction nucleotides: 13. This CDR3 spans 18 amino acids. Germline lookup yields CDR1 SGHDN and CDR2 FVKESK. The full variable domain, in which reference TRBV14 and TRBJ2-3 provide the parts outside the CDR3, is EAGVTQFPSHSVIEKGQTVTLRCDPISGHDNLYWYRRVMGKEIKFLLHFVKESKQDESGMPNNRFLAERTGGTYSTLKVQPAELEDSGVYFCASSQDSSAGGVSYTQYFGPGTRLTVL.

There are a few counts of this clone. The genes are TRBV28 and TRBJ2-7; D unresolved. The CDR3 spans 11 residues. Germline CDR1 reads MDHEN; CDR2 reads SYDVKM. V was shortened by 6 bases and J by 6 bases, with 9 bases between the two germline ends. CDR3 region: CASRIPGEQYF. The CDR3 DNA reads as TGTGCCAGCAGAATACCGGGCGAGCAGTACTTC.

The chain uses TRBV18 and TRBJ1-2; TRBD1 matches 8 bases. CDR1 and CDR2 from the germline V gene are KGHSH and LQKENI. V gave up 3 bases and J gave up 7 bases; unmatched junction bases: 7. The CDR3 is 14 residues long. As DNA, the CDR3 is TGTGCCAGCTCACCCGGACAGGGTGAGGGTGGCTACACCTTC. This encodes CASSPGQGEGGYTF.

This chain connects TRBV29-1 to TRBJ2-1, with 10 bases that match TRBD1. Trimming took 1 base from V and 4 from J; bases not matched to a gene: 1. Germline CDR1 reads SQVTM; CDR2 reads ANQGSEA. The CDR3 consists of 14 residues. The DNA for the CDR3 is TGCAGCGTTGAAGGGACAGGGGGTTACAATGAGCAGTTCTTC. Translated: CSVEGTGGYNEQFF.

J is TRBJ2-7 and V is TRBV5-1; D is perhaps TRBD1 (5 bases). The germline V gene has CDR1 SGHRS and CDR2 YFSETQ. The V end was cut by 4 bases, the J end by 0 bases, with 11 bases between. This CDR3 comprises 14 residues. CDR3 DNA sequence: TGCGCCAGCAGCCTACAGGCCCCCTCCTACGAGCAGTACTTC. Its protein is CASSLQAPSYEQYF.

This CDR3 reads CASSEQGSYGYTF. The CDR3 DNA is TGTGCCAGTTCAGAACAGGGGAGTTATGGCTACACCTTC. The chain carries TRBV19 and TRBJ1-2, with 7 bases identical to TRBD1. CDR1 LNHDA and CDR2 SQIVND come from the germline V gene (reference sequence). CDR3 length: 13 amino acids. Losses at the gene ends were 8 bases for V and 5 bases for J; bases not matched to a gene: 8.

The chain couples TRBV10-2 to TRBJ1-1; D gene uncertain. Trimming pared 7 bases from V and 0 bases from J, leaving 9 bases between. The CDR3 is made up of 13 amino acids. Per the germline V gene, CDR1 is WSHSY and CDR2 is SAAADI. DNA for the CDR3: TGCGCCAGCATCCCGGGGATGAACACTGAAGCTTTCTTT. It is translated as CASIPGMNTEAFF.

V is TRBV13 and J is TRBJ2-1; 8 bases are shared with TRBD2. CDR3 length: 14 amino acids. Trimming cost V 6 bases and J 7 bases; bases outside gene matches: 8. Germline CDR1 and CDR2: PRHDT and FYEKMQ (reference sequence). Here the CDR3 reads CASRVLGGANEQFF. CDR3 in DNA: TGTGCCAGCAGGGTCCTCGGGGGGGCTAATGAGCAGTTCTTC.

The chain employs TRBV6-1 and TRBJ2-7; 9 bases are shared with TRBD1. CDR3 size: 15 residues. J gave up 3 bases and V 2 bases, and 5 bases lay outside the gene matches. Germline V lookup: CDR1 MNHNS, CDR2 SASEGT. CDR3: CASSEKGQGRYEQYF. DNA for the CDR3: TGTGCCAGCAGTGAAAAGGGACAGGGACGCTACGAGCAGTACTTC.

This clone was seen a single time. The chain joins TRBV2 to TRBJ2-3; 12 bases map to TRBD1. CDR3 length: 15 amino acids. Trimming at V came to 7 bases and at J to 3 bases, leaving 5 bases not matched to a gene. In germline, CDR1 is SNHLY, CDR2 FYNNEI. The CDR3 coding sequence is TGTGCCAGCAACCCGGGACAGGGGGCGACAGATACGCAGTATTTT. It yields the protein CASNPGQGATDTQYF.

The chain uses TRBV5-1 and TRBJ2-1; 9 nucleotides agree with TRBD1. The V gene's germline CDR1 is SGHRS and CDR2 YFSETQ. Trimming removed 1 base from V and 1 base from J; junction bases left unmatched: 15. The CDR3 extends over 20 amino acids. The chain's CDR3 is CASSLRPGQGVLGSYNEQFF. The CDR3 DNA reads as TGCGCCAGCAGCTTGCGACCGGGACAGGGAGTCCTAGGTTCCTACAATGAGCAGTTCTTC. Full variable domain (outside the CDR3, taken from reference TRBV5-1 and TRBJ2-1): KAGVTQTPRYLIKTRGQQVTLSCSPISGHRSVSWYQQTPGQGLQFLFEYFSETQRNKGNFPGRFSGRQFSNSRSEMNVSTLELGDSALYLCASSLRPGQGVLGSYNEQFFGPGTRLTVL.

The chain couples TRBV4-3 to TRBJ2-5; TRBD2 matches 13 bases. CDR1 and CDR2 (germline): LGHNA, YSLEER. The CDR3 is made up of 14 amino acids. Trimming removed 1 base from V and 10 bases from J; junction bases left unmatched: 3. CDR3 DNA sequence: TGCGCCAGCAGCCAAGTCGGGACTAGCGGGGTCCAGTACTTC. Amino acid sequence: CASSQVGTSGVQYF.

This chain joins TRBV29-1 and TRBJ1-2; D might be TRBD1 (6 bases). The length of the CDR3 is 13 residues. Germline V CDR1 and CDR2: SQVTM, ANQGSEA. V was trimmed by 1 base and J by 6 bases, leaving 12 bases between them. CDR3 region: CSVEVSRGDGYTF. CDR3 nucleotides: TGCAGCGTTGAAGTTTCCAGGGGCGATGGCTACACCTTC. The entire variable domain, with the rest obtained from reference TRBV29-1 and TRBJ1-2, is as follows: SAVISQKPSRDICQRGTSLTIQCQVDSQVTMMFWYRQQPGQSLTLIATANQGSEATYESGFVIDKFPISRPNLTFSTLTVSNMSPEDSSIYLCSVEVSRGDGYTFGSGTRLTVV.

CDR3 DNA sequence: TGTGCCAGCTCACCCGACAGGATTTCCTACGAGCAGTACTTC. Translating it yields CASSPDRISYEQYF. The J gene is TRBJ2-7, the V gene TRBV18, with D tentatively TRBD1 (6 bases). Germline-derived CDR1 and CDR2 are KGHSH and LQKENI. Trimming removed 3 bases from V and 1 base from J, with 10 bases in between. CDR3 size: 14 residues. Variable domain in full (rest from reference TRBV18 and TRBJ2-7): NAGVMQNPRHLVRRRGQEARLRCSPMKGHSHVYWYRQLPEEGLKFMVYLQKENIIDESGMPKERFSAEFPKEGPSILRIQQVVRGDSAAYFCASSPDRISYEQYFGPGTRLTVT.

The chain is built from TRBV7-9 and TRBJ1-6; TRBD1 matches 10 bases. From germline, CDR1 is SEHNR and CDR2 FQNEAQ (reference sequence). Trimming took 2 bases from V and 9 from J; bases not matched to a gene: 4. The CDR3 runs 15 residues. CDR3 in amino acids: CASSLRTGGGSPLHF. The CDR3 region has the DNA TGTGCCAGCAGCTTACGGACAGGGGGTGGTTCACCCCTCCACTTT.

This clone has a handful of counts. The gene calls are TRBV4-1 and TRBJ2-1; D gene unclear. Germline V gene data show CDR1 as MGHRA and CDR2 as YSYEKL. The CDR3 totals 17 residues. V shed 0 bases and J shed 6 bases, with 18 bases lying between them. The CDR3 sequence is CASSQDPAADPLNEQFF. CDR3 coding DNA: TGCGCCAGCAGCCAAGATCCGGCGGCCGACCCCCTCAATGAGCAGTTCTTC.

The genes are TRBV30 and TRBJ1-1; D gene ambiguous. The V gene's germline CDR1 is GTSNPN and CDR2 SVGIG (reference sequence). V lost 2 bases to trimming and J lost 1 base, with 8 bases between them. The CDR3 has 13 amino acids. The CDR3 DNA is TGTGCCTGGAGTCCGCGGGGGAACACTGAAGCTTTCTTT. Amino acid sequence: CAWSPRGNTEAFF.

Within the sample, this clone is medium-sized. The chain is built from TRBV7-2 and TRBJ2-2; 7 positions agree with TRBD2. This CDR3 has 18 residues. Germline CDR1 reads SGHTA; CDR2 reads FQGNSA. V dropped 0 bases and J dropped 1; count of bases not matched to a gene: 8. In DNA form, the CDR3 reads TGTGCCAGCAGCTTAGCTTTGCTGGCGGGAGTGAACACCGGGGAGCTGTTTTTT. Its protein is CASSLALLAGVNTGELFF.